The 10 T cell receptor beta chains below all came from one sample that was sequenced in a study of blood T cell repertoires in COVID-19. Some clones are missing from TCRdb's copy, which holds only in-frame ones; the method was immunoSEQ multiplex PCR. The sample contains 230,000 or so clones, approximately 79% of which appear only once. Sequencing input: peripheral blood. Every receptor here comes from a human donor in a cohort sampled during active COVID-19.

The chain couples TRBV28 to TRBJ2-7, with no clear D. The germline V and J ends were trimmed by 5 bases and 1 base, with 15 bases remaining between them. This CDR3 comprises 15 residues. CDR1 is MDHEN, CDR2 SYDVKM, per germline. CDR3 residues: CASSPGSPLSYEQYF. CDR3 nucleotide sequence: TGTGCCAGCAGTCCCGGGTCTCCCTTATCCTACGAGCAGTACTTC.

The chain recombines TRBV9 with TRBJ2-3; 8 bases map to TRBD2. The CDR3 covers 14 residues. The J segment lost 4 bases and the V segment lost 4 bases, leaving 5 bases of the junction unmatched. Germline lookup yields CDR1 SGDLS and CDR2 YYNGEE. CDR3 residues: CASSRSGSADTQYF. The CDR3, as DNA: TGTGCCAGCAGCAGGAGCGGGAGCGCAGATACGCAGTATTTT.

V and J are TRBV6-6 and TRBJ2-3; no clear D gene. Germline-derived CDR1 and CDR2 are MNHNY and SVGAGI (reference sequence). V shed 7 bases and J shed 0 bases, with 8 bases lying between them. CDR3 length equals 13 residues. CDR3 in DNA: TGTGCCAGCATGGGCGTTAGCACAGATACGCAGTATTTT. Translation: CASMGVSTDTQYF.

The chain has TRBV3-1 (or the pseudogene TRBV3-2) and TRBJ2-1; D remains ambiguous. Per germline, CDR1 LGHDT and CDR2 YNNKEL (reference sequence). The CDR3 totals 17 residues. Trimming pared 4 bases from V and 3 bases from J, leaving 19 bases between. CDR3: CASSRTTRRAIYNEQFF. CDR3 DNA: TGTGCCAGCAGCCGAACAACGCGTAGAGCGATCTACAATGAGCAGTTCTTC.

The chain joins TRBV6-5 to TRBJ1-1; D is possibly TRBD1 (6 bases). Trimming stripped 0 bases from V and 7 bases from J, with 9 bases between. CDR1 and CDR2 (germline): MNHEY, SVGAGI. This CDR3 contains 13 residues. CDR3 DNA sequence: TGTGCCAGCAGTTACTCTGGACAGCTTGAAGCTTTCTTT. Its translation is CASSYSGQLEAFF.

The chain couples TRBV6-2 or TRBV6-3 to TRBJ2-7; 7 positions agree with TRBD2. The V gene end was trimmed by 3 bases and the J gene end by 0 bases; junction bases not matched to a gene: 5. Per germline, CDR1 MNHEY and CDR2 SVGEGT. The CDR3 contains 15 residues. The CDR3 here is CASSYGGSLSYEQYF. The CDR3 DNA reads TGTGCCAGCAGTTATGGCGGGAGCCTCTCCTACGAGCAGTACTTC.

The V gene is TRBV7-9, the J gene TRBJ2-2; maybe TRBD2 (6 bases). The CDR3 runs to 15 residues. Trimming pared 1 base from V and 3 bases from J, leaving 9 bases between. Germline assignment: CDR1 SEHNR and CDR2 FQNEAQ (reference sequence). CDR3 nucleotide sequence: TGTGCCAGCAGCTTAGGGCTAGCGTACACCGGGGAGCTGTTTTTT. Its translation: CASSLGLAYTGELFF. The entire variable domain, with the rest obtained from reference TRBV7-9 and TRBJ2-2, is as follows: DTGVSQNPRHKITKRGQNVTFRCDPISEHNRLYWYRQTLGQGPEFLTYFQNEAQLEKSRLLSDRFSAERPKGSFSTLEIQRTEQGDSAMYLCASSLGLAYTGELFFGEGSRLTVL.

The rearrangement uses TRBV15 and TRBJ2-7; D is undetermined. Germline lookup yields CDR1 LNHNV and CDR2 YYDKDF (reference sequence). Trimming pared 0 bases from V and 4 bases from J, leaving 4 bases between. This CDR3 has 12 amino acids. The CDR3: CATSRESYEQYF. The CDR3 bases are TGTGCCACCAGCAGAGAGTCGTACGAGCAGTACTTC.

The CDR3 DNA follows: TGTGCCAGTAGTTCGAGGATTTCCGGGAAGACCTACGAGCAGTACTTC. This sequence encodes CASSSRISGKTYEQYF. This chain connects TRBV19 to TRBJ2-7; a weak D match, TRBD2 (5 bases). V dropped 5 bases and J dropped 2 bases, with 19 bases sitting between them. The germline CDR1 and CDR2 sequences are LNHDA and SQIVND (reference sequence). The CDR3 extends over 16 amino acids.

This clone was found a few times. J is TRBJ1-6 and V is TRBV6-5; TRBD1 matches 7 bases. Germline CDR1 is MNHEY and CDR2 is SVGAGI. Trimming removed 6 bases from V and 3 bases from J; junction bases left unmatched: 2. The CDR3 extends over 14 amino acids. The CDR3 nucleotides are TGTGCCAGCAGGACAGGGTACTATAATTCACCCCTCCACTTT. Translated: CASRTGYYNSPLHF.